This TCR beta chain is drawn from a study of OX40 agonist ivuxolimab in advanced cancers. On the study more broadly: Hepatocellular carcinoma, melanoma, renal cell or head and neck cancer affected the dose-escalation patients. It was permissible to have had prior anti-PD-1, anti-PD-L1 or anti-CTLA-4 therapy, and over 35% had some.

Clones were sequenced by immunoSEQ multiplex PCR, and TCRdb holds only the in-frame ones, with some missing. The table shows tens of thousands of clones, with around 89% occurring only once. Germline lookup yields CDR1 MGHRA and CDR2 YSYEKL. This CDR3 comprises 14 residues. Trimming left V 3 bases short and J 2 bases short, with 10 bases between. Source: CD4+ or CD8+ T cells sorted from blood, taken in a trial of the OX40 agonist ivuxolimab. The chain employs TRBV4-1 and TRBJ2-5; D perhaps matches TRBD2 (5 bases). The TCR originated in an adult with an advanced solid tumor such as melanoma, head and neck, liver or kidney cancer. CDR3 sequence reads: CASSHFGVQETQYF. Written as DNA, the CDR3 is TGCGCCAGCAGCCACTTCGGGGTACAAGAGACCCAGTACTTC.